The entry that follows covers one TCR beta chain sequence. Clones were sequenced by immunoSEQ multiplex PCR, and TCRdb holds only the in-frame ones, with some missing. The repertoire consists of more than 35,000 clones, with around 80% occurring once and the leading ten covering over 20%. V gave up 8 bases and J gave up 5 bases, with 15 bases separating them. CDR3 length equals 13 residues. CDR1 and CDR2 (germline): WNHNN, SYGVQD (reference sequence). The data are from a study of OX40 agonist ivuxolimab in advanced cancers. The sequence was collected from an adult with an advanced solid tumor such as melanoma, head and neck, liver or kidney cancer. The V gene is TRBV10-1, the J gene TRBJ2-5, with a possible D match to TRBD2 (5 bases). The source was CD4+ or CD8+ T cells sorted from blood, collected in a trial of the OX40 agonist ivuxolimab. The CDR3 DNA sequence: TGCGCCAGCGCAAACTCAAGAGGGGAGACCCAGTACTTC. This gives the protein CASANSRGETQYF.